This TCR beta chain comes out of a study of blood T cells in healthy people across ages. The study, taken as a whole, reports: Higher diversity, along with more naive CD4+ cells, distinguished long-lived donors from aged donors. Roughly linear declines in TCR beta diversity per million T cells occurred with age.

The germline gives CDR1 LGHNA, CDR2 YNFKEQ. V was clipped by 1 base and J by 3 bases; unmatched bases: 4. This CDR3 comprises 15 residues. Donors were systemically healthy Caucasian individuals from Russia aged 6 to 90 years. Researchers isolated at least 7 million PBMCs per sample. A J-beta primer mix and a sample-barcoded 5' primer were used in a second PCR of roughly 6 to 12 cycles. From the 5' RACE reads, TCRdb called clonotypes with MiXCR, one entry per CDR3 protein. The profile covers some 1,000,000 distinct CDR3 sequences, with less than 25% appearing a single time and about 0.72% taken by the ten largest. As regards this clonotype: Its target is unknown.

The same data also contributed to another study, on T cells of mothers and their children.

The sequence came from a girl aged 2-10 years in good health. V and J are TRBV4-2 and TRBJ1-2, with 8 bases aligning to TRBD1. Sequencing was done on a sample of blood. The CDR3, as DNA: TGTGCCAGCAGCCAAGGGACAGGGAAGGACTATGGCTACACCTTC. Translated: CASSQGTGKDYGYTF.